Sequencing of this TCR beta chain was carried out in a study of tumor-infiltrating lymphocytes in localized non-small cell lung cancer. Overall study results and limits: Each assay used a separate piece of the same tissue. IM1 and IM2 tumors showed no difference in T-cell fraction.

The CDR3 spans 12 residues. Between the trimmed V and J ends, which lost 1 base and 6 bases, there was a span of 6 bases. In germline, CDR1 is SGHTA, CDR2 FQGNSA. Concerning this clone itself: The antigen remains unidentified.

TCRdb keeps only in-frame clones here, not all; method: immunoSEQ multiplex PCR. The sample has roughly 5,400 clones, approximately 66% seen once. The TCR was taken from a human donor with non-small cell lung cancer. V and J are TRBV7-2 and TRBJ2-5, with D perhaps TRBD1 or TRBD2 (5 bases each). The sequenced material came from uninvolved lung tissue not adjacent to the tumor. Here the CDR3 DNA reads TGTGCCAGCAGCTTAGGGGGGAAGACCCAGTACTTC. Translating it yields CASSLGGKTQYF.